What follows is one TCR beta chain and its context. J was trimmed by 2 bases and V by 4 bases; bases with no gene match: 9. The length of the CDR3 is 17 residues. Germline CDR1 reads SGHRS; CDR2 reads YFSETQ. The sample belongs to a study of blood T cell repertoires in COVID-19. Overall study context: Acute and convalescent COVID-19 samples came from the United States, Italy and Spain. Sample material is recorded as cDNA or gDNA derived from T cells, B-cell-depleted T cells, or PBMCs.

Original handling: How many nucleated cells were present was estimated from reference gene primer amplification. The data were produced by immunoSEQ multiplex PCR, yet TCRdb's version contains in-frame clones alone and is incomplete. That table supplies the V and J calls and clone size; D and trimming were determined from the DNA. The table has some 270,000 clones, approximately 85% seen once. Specimen: PBMCs or T cells enriched from blood (not recorded which). The TCR originated in a woman in her forties or fifties with acute COVID-19. The V gene is TRBV5-1, the J gene TRBJ2-6, with TRBD1 matching over 7 bases. CDR3 sequence: CASSRQGSVAGANVLTF. The DNA for the CDR3 is TGCGCCAGCAGCCGACAGGGAAGTGTGGCTGGGGCCAACGTCCTGACTTTC.